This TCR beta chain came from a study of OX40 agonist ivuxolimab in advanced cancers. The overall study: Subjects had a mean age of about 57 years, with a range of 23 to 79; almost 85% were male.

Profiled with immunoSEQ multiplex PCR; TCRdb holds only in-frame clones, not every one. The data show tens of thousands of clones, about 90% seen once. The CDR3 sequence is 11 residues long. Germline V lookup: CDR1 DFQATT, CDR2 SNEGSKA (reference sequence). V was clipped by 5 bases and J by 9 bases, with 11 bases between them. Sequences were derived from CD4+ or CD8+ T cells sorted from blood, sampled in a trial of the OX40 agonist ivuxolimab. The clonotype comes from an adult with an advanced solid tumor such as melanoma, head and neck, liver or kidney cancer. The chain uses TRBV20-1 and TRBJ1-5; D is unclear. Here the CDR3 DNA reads TGCAGTGCTGGTTCGGGTGTGCCCCAGCATTTT. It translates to CSAGSGVPQHF.